What follows describes a single T cell receptor beta chain. Its antigen has not been determined. Base-call qualities are not available, and no considerably larger clone is one nucleotide away. This entry comes from a study of blood T cell repertoires in COVID-19 (dated by TCRdb to 2020 to 2022). Context from the whole study: The collaborator samples originated in the United States, Italy and Spain and spanned the acute and convalescent phases of COVID-19. The repertoires were released in a freely available public database intended as a resource for research on the immune response to SARS-CoV-2. Where HLA class I and class II types were available, the types were taken from metadata supplied by the sample provider, not from assay-based typing. Samples were obtained from the ongoing ImmuneRACE study (first 160 participants) and from some 1,300 subjects provided by 6 global collaborators. Sample metadata almost always included a de-identified subject ID, COVID-19 status, age in years and sex. The dataset comprised deeply sampled blood TCRbeta repertoires from subjects exposed to, actively infected with, or recovered from COVID-19. The material from the prospective study consisted of cDNA or gDNA derived from T cells, B-cell-depleted T cells, or PBMCs. Overall study outcomes, separate from this receptor: Clinical and demographic metadata were provided uncurated, with the amount varying by source and participant.

The collaborating institutions used their own protocols to collect whole blood in K2EDTA tubes. For TCRbeta analysis, collaborators shipped samples in one of three forms: frozen whole blood, isolated PBMCs, or DNA extracted from either of those sample types. TCRbeta CDR3 regions were amplified from genomic DNA by means of the immunoSEQ Assay, a bias-controlled multiplex PCR. The study's own analysis went as follows. Nucleated cell counts per sample were estimated from amplification of reference gene primers within the assay. Sequence reads were collapsed and filtered to measure the absolute abundance of every unique TCRbeta CDR3 rearrangement. For each sample, productive Simpson clonality was calculated as the square root of Simpson's diversity index over productive rearrangements. Sourced from immuneACCESS, this table was stored by TCRdb with only in-frame sequences that have V and J called. A share of the clones is absent; for the studies checked, an unresolved V gene accounts for under half, and the remainder has no known explanation. V and J calls and clone size come straight from that table; D and trimming were deduced from the DNA. The table for this sample lists roughly 250,000 clones; 70% to 85% of them were counted only once. Together, the top ten hold about 3.5% of the sample.

V loses 0 bases at its end and J loses 2 bases; junction bases beyond the gene matches: 16. CDR1 and CDR2, per the germline V gene, are SGDLS and YYNGEE. The cysteine opens and the phenylalanine closes a CDR3 of 22 amino acids. Of all the DNA, just the CDR3 is kept, 66 bases in frame from base 1. The rearrangement joined TRBV9 to TRBJ2-1; TRBD2 agrees with 14 junctional bases. The sequencing sample was made of peripheral blood. The receptor comes from a woman aged 80 or over with acute or convalescent COVID-19. The CDR3 has the sequence CASSVGEVATSGRAGPYNEQFF. The DNA reads TGTGCCAGCAGCGTAGGGGAGGTGGCGACTAGCGGGAGGGCCGGTCCCTACAATGAGCAGTTCTTC.